A single sample gave rise to the 3 T cell receptor beta chains below, sequenced in a study of T cells after yellow fever vaccination. Each CDR3 protein is one row after TCRdb ran MiXCR on the 5' RACE reads. This sample has approximately 330,000 distinct CDR3 sequences, with over 3.5% found just once. Source: PBMCs, taken 5 days after the yellow fever booster vaccination. The receptor set was obtained from a man younger than 30 who received the YFV17D yellow fever vaccine.

This clonotype was counted only a few times. The gene calls are TRBV12-3 or TRBV12-4 and TRBJ1-6; the D is unclear. V was pared by 6 bases and J by 7 bases, with 13 bases between. The CDR3 runs to 14 residues. CDR3 bases: TGTGCCAGCAGAATGTACGTGTCGAATTCACCCCTCCACTTT. Protein: CASRMYVSNSPLHF.

The sample holds a few counts of this clonotype. V and J are TRBV27 and TRBJ1-2; TRBD1 is a possible D gene (6 bases). The germline gives CDR1 MNHEY, CDR2 SMNVEV (reference sequence). The CDR3 extends over 12 amino acids. The V and J ends lost 6 bases and 4 bases respectively, with 9 bases between them. CDR3 protein: CASRDRRYGYTF. DNA of the CDR3: TGTGCCAGCAGAGACAGGCGCTATGGCTACACCTTC.

This clonotype was seen a few times. J is TRBJ2-6 and V is TRBV12-2; TRBD1 is the table's D call and was not checked against the DNA. TRBV12-2 is shown as a pseudogene. The length of the CDR3 is 17 residues. This CDR3 is CASRPRGRWPGANVLTF. The CDR3 DNA is TGTGCAAGTCGCCCCCGGGGGCGCTGGCCTGGGGCCAACGTCCTGACTTTC.